The present T cell receptor (beta chain) was sequenced within a study of PD-1 and CTLA-4 blockade in melanoma. The CDR3 is made up of 16 amino acids. Trimming removed 0 bases at V and 1 base at J, with 12 bases between. Germline V CDR1 and CDR2: SGHDN, FVKESK. Profiled with immunoSEQ multiplex PCR; TCRdb holds only in-frame clones, not every one. This table has 15,000 to 20,000 clones, around 72% appearing once. This clone was seen more than once but under ten times. V gene TRBV14 combines with J gene TRBJ2-5, with TRBD2 as a possible D gene (5 bases). This TCR was sampled from a human donor with melanoma. The sequences come from CD8+ T cells from peripheral blood, collected before anti-PD-1 treatment. This chain's CDR3 is CASSQDRGPVQETQYF. Written as DNA, the CDR3 is TGTGCCAGCAGCCAAGACCGAGGGCCAGTCCAAGAGACCCAGTACTTC.